The clone carrying this T cell receptor (beta chain) was observed once. The antigen remains undetermined. This same CDR3 is encoded by further DNA sequences in the sample. The CDR3 loop spans 13 amino acids. V was clipped by 6 bases and J by 2 bases; unmatched bases: 4. Germline V CDR1 and CDR2: SQVTM, ANQGSEA. All of the donors resided in Nashville, Tennessee, and each was a Caucasian adult. This entry comes from a study of shared clonotypes between healthy human individuals. Study-wide context: Donors had three CD4 naive, three CD4 memory, two CD8 naive and one CD8 memory plate apiece. Study-level points and caveats: Across a few donors, naive CD4 shared around 5.3%, naive CD8 more than 3%, memory CD4 roughly 2.4%, memory CD8 about 0.38%.

As originally analysed: Filtering differed since immunoSEQ provided only junctions, with no quality scores. Some clones are missing from TCRdb's copy, which holds only in-frame ones; the method was immunoSEQ multiplex PCR. The V and J calls and clone size were taken over from that table, and D and trimming were inferred from the DNA. The repertoire holds about 2.4 million clones, with approximately 93% as singletons. Source material: naive CD4+ T cells from PBMCs. As for subset: CD45RA+ positively selected. The gene calls are TRBV29-1 and TRBJ1-5; 7 nucleotides agree with TRBD1. The receptor was isolated from a man aged 18 to 30 in good health. Some clones in this sample may be carry-over from other donors' samples. CDR3 protein: CSVATGGNQPQHF. DNA for the CDR3: TGCAGCGTGGCCACAGGGGGCAATCAGCCCCAGCATTTT.